This T cell receptor beta chain was captured by sequencing in a study of blood T cell repertoires in COVID-19. Background on the study: Samples came from the United States, Italy and Spain, spanning acute and convalescent COVID-19.

Patients from Seattle were sampled longitudinally, starting during active infection. The authors' processing: Nucleated cell counts were estimated from reference gene primer amplification. Sequencing used immunoSEQ multiplex PCR; TCRdb keeps in-frame clones, though not all of them. D and trimming were read from the DNA, whereas the V and J calls and clone size are those reported in that table. This table holds approximately 190,000 clones, about 81% found once. This CDR3 has 15 residues. Germline-derived CDR1 and CDR2 are SGHVS and FQNEAQ. V shed 3 bases, J shed 4 bases, and the junction held 5 bases outside the gene matches.

The clonotype comes from a woman between 55 and 75 years old with COVID-19, enrolled during active disease. The chain uses TRBV7-8 and TRBJ2-5, with 10 bases that match TRBD2. The sample taken for sequencing was peripheral blood. CDR3 region: CASSFSGGPAETQYF. Here the CDR3 DNA reads TGTGCCAGCAGCTTTAGCGGGGGGCCGGCAGAGACCCAGTACTTC.